The present entry profiles one T cell receptor beta chain with its context. Its target is unknown. This specimen comes from a study of cytomegalovirus exposure and HLA in healthy donors. PCR was performed using 60 Vbeta and 13 Jbeta primers. Clones were read by immunoSEQ multiplex PCR, and TCRdb kept only the in-frame ones, dropping some. This table has 200,000 or so clones, 82% appearing once. General study points: In an earlier analysis, productive rearrangement rates for most beta V segments clustered near 90% or 30%.

The germline gives CDR1 MDHEN, CDR2 SYDVKM. V lost 2 bases, J lost 11 bases, and 18 bases lay in between. The CDR3 is 14 amino acids. The TCR sequence derives from a woman aged 18-35 years in good health and CMV-seronegative. Material for sequencing was PBMCs. V and J are TRBV28 and TRBJ2-5; D is possibly TRBD2 (5 bases). CDR3 DNA: TGTGCCAGCAGTTTACTGGCGGGCCTCCCCCAGCAGTACTTC. It is translated as CASSLLAGLPQQYF.